Listed below are T cell receptor beta chains from one sample, sequenced in a study of regulatory T cells in long-lasting Graves disease. TCRdb independently ran MiXCR on the multiplex PCR reads; one entry per CDR3 protein. The table has 390,000 or so distinct CDR3 sequences, about an eighth seen once. In addition, the sample was reused for a study of T cells in Graves' hyperthyroidism and ophthalmopathy.

The material was peripheral blood mononuclear cells (PBMCs), obtained at new diagnosis, from a patient treated with antithyroid drugs. Every receptor here comes from a woman aged 18-29 years with Graves disease. CDR3s include the opening cysteine and the closing phenylalanine or tryptophan. The order of the fields is J gene, clone size, V gene, D gene, CDR3 protein, CDR3 DNA. The D gene is left open where the match is weak. Rows may omit the clone size; those that give it use once, few, many or a size class.

TRBJ2-4 many TRBV28 TRBD1 CASSSIDRGPAKNIQYF TGTGCCAGCAGTTCTATCGACAGGGGACCGGCCAAAAACATTCAGTACTTC
TRBJ2-1 many TRBV12-3/TRBV12-4 - CASRSRISTYNEQFF TGTGCCAGCCGCTCCAGGATATCCACCTACAATGAGCAGTTCTTC
TRBJ1-2 - TRBV5-1 - CASSLAAVRPENYGYTF TGCGCCAGCAGCTTGGCGGCAGTCCGCCCTGAAAACTATGGCTACACCTTC
TRBJ1-1 many TRBV9 - CASSPTPNTEAFF TGTGCCAGCAGCCCGACACCGAACACTGAAGCTTTCTTT
TRBJ2-6 many TRBV27 - CASSTRVDSGANVLTF TGTGCCAGCAGCACGAGAGTGGACTCTGGGGCCAACGTCCTGACTTTC
TRBJ2-1 many TRBV2 - CASSSSRGHEQFF TGTGCCAGCAGCTCGTCAAGGGGCCATGAGCAGTTCTTC
TRBJ2-7 few TRBV20-1 - CSAADLVGEQYF TGCAGTGCCGCGGACCTGGTGGGGGAGCAGTACTTC
TRBJ2-1 - TRBV14 - CASSQARGPYNEQFF TGTGCCAGCAGCCAAGCCAGGGGTCCCTACAATGAGCAGTTCTTC
TRBJ1-1 few TRBV13 - CASSLREAFF TGTGCCAGCAGCTTAAGGGAAGCTTTCTTT
TRBJ2-7 many TRBV28 - CASTLWGRSSYEQYF TGTGCCAGCACCCTGTGGGGTAGGAGCTCCTACGAGCAGTACTTC
TRBJ1-5 many TRBV5-1 TRBD1 CASSKGQDQPQHF TGCGCCAGCAGCAAGGGACAGGATCAGCCCCAGCATTTT
TRBJ1-1 many TRBV29-1 - CSVARSNTEAFF TGCAGCGTTGCCAGGTCTAACACTGAAGCTTTCTTT
TRBJ2-7 many TRBV28 TRBD1 CASSFSGTGVGKDEQYF TGTGCCAGCAGTTTTTCCGGGACAGGGGTCGGGAAGGACGAGCAGTACTTC
TRBJ1-3 - TRBV2 TRBD1 CASRDGQGYGDTIYF TGTGCCAGCCGGGACGGACAGGGATATGGAGACACCATATATTTT
TRBJ1-1 - TRBV7-9 - CASSLGLENTEAFF TGTGCCAGCAGCTTGGGTTTGGAGAACACTGAAGCTTTCTTT
TRBJ2-7 many TRBV12-3/TRBV12-4 TRBD1 CASSLARDRGQYEQYF TGTGCCAGCAGTTTAGCGCGGGACAGGGGGCAATACGAGCAGTACTTC
TRBJ2-1 - TRBV12-5 - CASGSYSSSYNEQFF TGTGCTAGTGGGTCGTACTCAAGCTCCTACAATGAGCAGTTCTTC
TRBJ2-3 few TRBV11-2 TRBD1 CASSRRTTGTIADTQYF TGTGCCAGCAGCAGACGGACGACAGGGACAATCGCAGATACGCAGTATTTT
TRBJ1-5 - TRBV4-1 - CASSRTPMRNQPQHF TGCGCCAGCAGCCGAACCCCGATGAGAAATCAGCCCCAGCATTTT
TRBJ1-3 many TRBV2 - CASIEGTRGNTIYF TGTGCCAGCATTGAGGGAACGAGAGGAAACACCATATATTTT
TRBJ2-2 many TRBV2 TRBD1 CASTQEDRPTGELFF TGTGCCAGCACTCAGGAGGACAGGCCCACCGGGGAGCTGTTTTTT
TRBJ2-1 many TRBV15 - CATSTWPNEQFF TGTGCCACCAGCACCTGGCCGAATGAGCAGTTCTTC
TRBJ2-5 many TRBV27 TRBD1 CASSLSFGTEETQYF TGTGCCAGCAGTTTATCGTTTGGGACAGAAGAGACCCAGTACTTC
TRBJ1-4 many TRBV20-1 TRBD1 CSAKRQGVHEKLFF TGCAGTGCTAAGCGACAGGGAGTGCATGAAAAACTGTTTTTT
TRBJ1-5 many TRBV6-5 - CASSYRANSNQPQHF TGTGCCAGCAGTTACAGGGCAAATAGCAATCAGCCCCAGCATTTT
TRBJ2-3 many TRBV18 - CASSPRRWVSFTDTQYF TGTGCCAGCTCACCCCGTCGATGGGTCAGCTTTACAGATACGCAGTATTTT
TRBJ2-2 many TRBV6-5 - CASSYSWAENTGELFF TGTGCCAGCAGTTACTCGTGGGCGGAGAACACCGGGGAGCTGTTTTTT
TRBJ1-1 many TRBV18 - CASSPRHGNTEAFF TGTGCCAGCTCACCCCGGCACGGGAACACTGAAGCTTTCTTT
TRBJ1-4 many TRBV20-1 TRBD1 CSARQGGGLEKLFF TGCAGTGCTAGACAGGGGGGAGGACTTGAAAAACTGTTTTTT
TRBJ1-2 - TRBV6-1 - CASSETDYYDYTF TGTGCCAGCAGTGAGACCGATTACTATGACTACACCTTC
TRBJ2-1 - TRBV27 - CASSLLSLGLQYNEQFF TGTGCCAGCAGTTTGTTGTCATTGGGGCTCCAATACAATGAGCAGTTCTTC
TRBJ2-6 - TRBV7-8 - CASSRTDLMWRVKPYSGANVLTF TGTGCCAGCAGCAGAACGGATTTGATGTGGCGGGTGAAGCCCTACTCTGGGGCCAACGTCCTGACTTTC
TRBJ2-1 many TRBV30 - CAWRRGPGLNGEQFF TGTGCCTGGCGCCGGGGTCCCGGCCTAAATGGTGAGCAGTTCTTC
TRBJ2-5 many TRBV24-1 - CATSDLRGTETQYF TGTGCCACCAGTGATTTGCGCGGGACGGAGACCCAGTACTTC
TRBJ1-4 few TRBV7-9 - CASSLSLQGPGNEKLFF TGTGCCAGCAGCTTATCGTTGCAGGGACCCGGTAATGAAAAACTGTTTTTT
TRBJ2-3 many TRBV3-1 - CASSSSSLEASTDTQYF TGTGCCAGCAGCTCCAGCTCCCTAGAGGCTAGCACAGATACGCAGTATTTT
TRBJ1-5 few TRBV15 - CATSPRGVVQPQHF TGTGCCACCAGCCCCCGGGGGGTCGTTCAGCCCCAGCATTTT
TRBJ2-7 many TRBV7-9 TRBD2 CASSLANRGLAGGYEQYF TGTGCCAGCAGCTTAGCGAATCGGGGACTAGCGGGAGGCTACGAGCAGTACTTC
TRBJ2-4 many TRBV10-3 TRBD2 CAISELAGGPDIQYF TGTGCCATCAGTGAGCTAGCGGGGGGGCCGGACATTCAGTACTTC
TRBJ2-2 many TRBV10-3 - CAISESPGLTGELFF TGTGCCATCAGTGAGTCGCCGGGGCTAACCGGGGAGCTGTTTTTT
TRBJ2-1 many TRBV12-3/TRBV12-4 TRBD2 CASSSGGYNEQFF TGTGCCAGCAGTAGCGGGGGGTACAATGAGCAGTTCTTC
TRBJ2-1 few TRBV11-2 - CASSPRSGQVDNEQFF TGTGCCAGCAGCCCCCGTTCCGGGCAAGTGGACAATGAGCAGTTCTTC
TRBJ1-3 - TRBV12-3/TRBV12-4 - CASSLGHFNTIYF TGTGCCAGCAGCCTGGGCCATTTTAACACCATATATTTT
TRBJ2-1 few TRBV6-9 - CASSYRSAYNEQLF TGTGCCAGCAGTTACCGCTCAGCCTACAATGAGCAGCTCTTC
TRBJ2-2 many TRBV6-2/TRBV6-3 - CASSLTRDMHSGELFF TGTGCCAGCAGTCTAACCCGGGACATGCATTCCGGGGAGCTGTTTTTT
TRBJ1-4 - TRBV5-5 - CASSLDATNEKLFF TGTGCCAGCAGCTTGGACGCAACTAATGAAAAACTGTTTTTT
TRBJ2-3 few TRBV25-1 - CASRPPWGTDTQYF TGTGCCAGCAGGCCTCCGTGGGGGACAGATACGCAGTATTTT
TRBJ2-1 few TRBV9 TRBD2 CASSVGRLAGDGNNEQFF TGTGCCAGCAGCGTAGGTCGGCTAGCGGGAGACGGGAACAATGAGCAGTTCTTC
TRBJ1-1 many TRBV20-1 - CSASESGMNTEAFF TGCAGTGCTAGCGAATCCGGGATGAACACTGAAGCTTTCTTT
TRBJ2-1 many TRBV7-2 - CASSLGYYNEQFF TGTGCCAGCAGCTTAGGGTACTACAATGAGCAGTTCTTC
TRBJ1-1 - TRBV4-2 - CASSREGLDTEAFF TGTGCCAGCAGCCGTGAGGGTCTTGACACTGAAGCTTTCTTT
TRBJ2-7 - TRBV5-4 TRBD2 CASSPAGGRYGGMQYF TGTGCCAGCAGCCCCGCCGGTGGGAGGTACGGGGGGATGCAGTACTTC
TRBJ2-1 once TRBV11-2 - CASSRPDIGRRSYNEQFF TGTGCCAGCAGCCGACCTGACATCGGCCGCAGGTCCTACAATGAGCAGTTCTTC
TRBJ2-5 many TRBV29-1 TRBD1 CSVEDRVGETQYF TGCAGCGTGGAGGACAGGGTAGGAGAGACCCAGTACTTC
TRBJ1-2 - TRBV6-1 - CASSESGNYGYTF TGTGCCAGCAGTGAGTCAGGAAATTATGGCTACACCTTC
TRBJ2-1 many TRBV5-5 - CASSLMTLSYNEQFF TGTGCCAGCAGCCTGATGACACTCTCCTACAATGAGCAGTTCTTC